This T cell receptor (beta chain) stems from a study of cytotoxic CD8 clonotypes in ibrutinib-treated CLL. Study information: After a median of 68 months, roughly 15 patients stayed remitted and some twelve progressed; responses had been partial in some 25 and complete in 2. Study results and caveats: On treatment, the uncommon public clonotypes contracted or remained stable.

Worth noting for this clone: Its antigen is unknown.

The method was immunoSEQ multiplex PCR; TCRdb's version includes in-frame clones alone and lacks a portion of them. Of some 160,000 clones listed, approximately 77% are singletons. Trimming took 1 base from V and 4 from J; bases not matched to a gene: 7. CDR1 and CDR2 from the germline V gene are SGHTA and FQGNSA. The CDR3 is 15 residues long. The genes are TRBV7-2 and TRBJ2-7; TRBD2 matches at 7 bases. This sequence was found in a human donor with chronic lymphocytic leukemia. This specimen was PBMCs, taken after 12 months of ibrutinib treatment. As DNA, the CDR3 is TGTGCCAGCAGCTTAGTTGAGGGAGGGCTGTACGAGCAGTACTTC. Protein sequence: CASSLVEGGLYEQYF. The full variable domain, completed using reference TRBV7-2 and TRBJ2-7, is GAGVSQSPSNKVTEKGKDVELRCDPISGHTALYWYRQSLGQGLEFLIYFQGNSAPDKSGLPSDRFSAERTGGSVSTLTIQRTQQEDSAVYLCASSLVEGGLYEQYFGPGTRLTVT.